The rows below give T cell receptor beta chains drawn from one sample of a study of blood T cell repertoires in COVID-19. Sequencing was performed with immunoSEQ multiplex PCR; in TCRdb, only in-frame clones are kept and a portion is missing. The table shows 250,000 to 300,000 clones, with 86% occurring only once. The sequenced sample consisted of peripheral blood. Receptors originate from a man aged 18 to 35 with active or convalescent COVID-19. The conserved cysteine and the conserved F or W are not part of the CDR3 here. Each record gives: clone size, J gene, CDR3 length, V gene, CDR3 protein. Expanded clones get a size class; other rows say once, few or many, or leave the size out.

- TRBJ2-2 13 TRBV10-1 AGLTEITNTGELF
- TRBJ1-5 12 TRBV28 ASSSAGFNQPQH
- TRBJ2-2 13 TRBV7-8 ASSPEGAGTGELF
few TRBJ2-3 12 TRBV28 ASSLGGQADTQY
- TRBJ2-6 13 TRBV28 ASRATGAGANVLT
- TRBJ2-5 10 TRBV30 AWANQRETQY
- TRBJ2-2 10 TRBV30 AWRGGTGELF
- TRBJ1-5 11 TRBV2 ASTPSSNQPQH
- TRBJ2-5 14 TRBV7-7 ASSLRPGQGQETQY
- TRBJ2-5 11 TRBV28 ASSLYREETQY
- TRBJ1-1 11 TRBV14 ASSQQGNTEAF
- TRBJ2-7 11 TRBV3-1/TRBV3-2 ASRGTGAYEQY
- TRBJ2-7 13 TRBV2 ASREGTGPSYEQY
- TRBJ2-6 13 TRBV7-8 ASSSITSGANVLT
- TRBJ1-4 16 TRBV7-2 ASSLVSARGATNEKLF
- TRBJ1-1 14 TRBV13 ASSLVRTGVNTEAF
once TRBJ2-1 13 TRBV4-2 ASSQDYSGKDEQF
- TRBJ2-5 12 TRBV6-5 ASSRLAGQETQY
- TRBJ2-2 13 TRBV5-1 ASSLEQGNTGELF
- TRBJ1-1 12 TRBV6-6 ASSPQGSNTEAF
- TRBJ2-7 12 TRBV27 ASRPDGAFHEQY
few TRBJ1-6 15 TRBV6-4 ASSDPGWQVSNSPLH
- TRBJ1-2 10 TRBV25-1 ASRTANYGYT
once TRBJ1-2 12 TRBV29-1 SVVADLINYGYT
- TRBJ2-7 14 TRBV9 ASSVGPSFINYEQY
- TRBJ1-2 11 TRBV3-1/TRBV3-2 ASSPGQAYGYT
- TRBJ2-7 12 TRBV6-5 ASSYSFSSYEQY